This entry is about one T cell receptor (beta chain). This sample was taken from a study of spatial heterogeneity in lung cancer. Overall study context: Every unique TCR and UMI combination, on average, appeared more than ten times in raw reads.

This CDR3 is built from 12 residues. CDR1 is SEHNR, CDR2 FQNEAQ, per germline (reference sequence). Trimming shortened V by 4 bases and J by 8 bases, and 8 bases separated the two germline ends. TCRdb re-derived calls from the 5' RACE reads in MiXCR, one entry per CDR3 protein. The table has about 36,000 distinct CDR3 sequences, less than 5.5% seen once. Documented time point: sample taken at primary tumor resection. Extraction of whole RNA from tumor, nontumor lung or frozen PBMC preceded unsorted sequencing. This sequence originates from a female donor with early-stage non-small cell lung cancer. The J gene is TRBJ1-4, the V gene TRBV7-9, with D hard to call. This specimen was PBMCs, taken at surgery. The CDR3 region has the DNA TGTGCCAGCAGCTCTCGAGGGGAAAAACTGTTTTTT. Translated, it gives CASSSRGEKLFF.